Listed below are T cell receptor beta chains from one sample, sequenced in a study of blood T cell repertoires in COVID-19. Clones were read by immunoSEQ multiplex PCR, and TCRdb kept only the in-frame ones, dropping some. The sample lists about 180,000 clones, about 81% occurring once. The sequenced material came from peripheral blood. The receptors stem from a woman older than 75 with COVID-19, enrolled during active disease. Each CDR3 is given with its conserved first and last residue. The order of the fields is V gene, clone size, J gene, D gene, CDR3 protein, CDR3 DNA. The D gene is left open where the match is weak. Where a row states a size, it is once, few, many or the class of an expanded clone; other rows omit it.

TRBV19	.	TRBJ1-6	TRBD1	CASSIGPGGRAPLHF	TGTGCCAGTAGTATAGGTCCAGGGGGTAGGGCACCCCTCCACTTT
TRBV27	.	TRBJ1-3	.	CASSLERAANTIYF	TGTGCCAGCAGTTTAGAGAGGGCGGCGAACACCATATATTTT
TRBV7-2	.	TRBJ2-2	.	CASSLALASVGELFF	TGTGCCAGCAGCTTAGCGCTGGCCTCCGTCGGGGAGCTGTTTTTT
TRBV5-1	.	TRBJ1-4	.	CASSLGPSRALGEKLFF	TGCGCCAGCAGCTTGGGACCCTCCAGGGCCCTTGGGGAAAAACTGTTTTTT
TRBV6-5	.	TRBJ1-4	.	CASSTTGATNEKLFF	TGTGCCAGCAGCACCACCGGTGCAACTAATGAAAAACTGTTTTTT
TRBV5-1	.	TRBJ2-7	TRBD1	CASSAGQGYGEQYF	TGCGCCAGCAGCGCGGGACAGGGTTACGGCGAGCAGTACTTC
TRBV30	once	TRBJ2-4	TRBD2	CAWSRGVVGAKNIQYF	TGTGCCTGGAGTCGGGGGGTGGTAGGAGCCAAAAACATTCAGTACTTC
TRBV5-1	.	TRBJ2-5	TRBD1	CASSTGQGSYQETQYF	TGCGCCAGCAGCACCGGACAGGGGTCGTACCAAGAGACCCAGTACTTC
TRBV10-3	few	TRBJ1-6	.	CAISVGGADSPLHF	TGTGCCATCAGTGTTGGAGGGGCGGATTCACCCCTCCACTTT
TRBV11-1	once	TRBJ1-1	TRBD1	CASSETGRPFF	TGTGCCAGCAGCGAGACAGGGCGGCCTTTCTTT
TRBV9	few	TRBJ1-3	.	CASSVEGSSGNTIYF	TGTGCCAGCAGCGTAGAGGGGTCGTCTGGAAACACCATATATTTT
TRBV18	.	TRBJ2-3	.	CASSPLGATDTQYF	TGTGCCAGCTCACCCCTGGGAGCTACAGATACGCAGTATTTT
TRBV5-1	.	TRBJ2-1	TRBD2	CASSFPLAGNNEQFF	TGCGCCAGCAGCTTCCCACTAGCGGGAAACAATGAGCAGTTCTTC
TRBV4-2	.	TRBJ2-1	TRBD2	CASSHHRTSGGPFRTYNEQFF	TGTGCCAGCAGCCATCACCGGACTAGCGGGGGCCCCTTTCGAACCTACAATGAGCAGTTCTTC
TRBV19	few	TRBJ1-4	.	CASRKGGDEKLFF	TGTGCCAGTCGCAAGGGGGGGGATGAAAAACTGTTTTTT
TRBV6-4	.	TRBJ2-2	TRBD2	CASSVQAGVITNTGELFF	TGTGCCAGCAGTGTGCAAGCGGGGGTTATTACGAACACCGGGGAGCTGTTTTTT
TRBV6-5	.	TRBJ1-6	.	CASTRTEWANSPLHF	TGTGCCAGCACTCGGACAGAATGGGCTAATTCACCCCTCCACTTT
TRBV6-1	few	TRBJ1-1	.	CASSEGSRRAEAFF	TGTGCCAGCAGTGAAGGAAGCCGGAGAGCTGAAGCTTTCTTT
TRBV1	.	TRBJ2-5	.	CTSSQVRLAGYQETQYF	TGCACCAGCAGCCAAGTCCGACTAGCGGGGTACCAAGAGACCCAGTACTTC
TRBV5-4	.	TRBJ1-2	.	CASSQNYGYTF	TGTGCCAGCAGCCAGAACTATGGCTACACCTTC
TRBV5-1	.	TRBJ1-1	.	CASSLNQGKNTEAFF	TGCGCCAGCAGCTTGAATCAGGGTAAGAACACTGAAGCTTTCTTT
TRBV7-2	.	TRBJ1-5	TRBD1	CASSSGQGAQPQHF	TGTGCCAGCAGCTCGGGACAGGGGGCTCAGCCCCAGCATTTT
TRBV5-1	few	TRBJ1-2	TRBD1	CASSDPGQGAVLGGYTF	TGCGCCAGCAGCGACCCGGGACAGGGGGCGGTGTTGGGAGGCTACACCTTC
TRBV27	.	TRBJ2-7	TRBD1	CASSFGTGTYEQYF	TGTGCCAGCAGTTTCGGGACAGGGACCTACGAGCAGTACTTC
TRBV12-5	.	TRBJ2-2	TRBD1	CASGSGQGDFTGELFF	TGTGCTAGTGGTTCCGGACAGGGAGACTTTACCGGGGAGCTGTTTTTT
TRBV4-1	.	TRBJ2-2	.	CASSQAPAGAGELFF	TGCGCCAGCAGCCAAGCCCCTGCAGGGGCCGGGGAGCTGTTTTTT
TRBV7-3	.	TRBJ2-1	.	CASSSTGAYYNEQFF	TGTGCCAGCAGCTCAACAGGAGCATACTACAATGAGCAGTTCTTC
TRBV19	.	TRBJ1-4	TRBD1	CASSIRQGREKLFF	TGTGCCAGTAGTATCCGACAGGGGCGTGAAAAACTGTTTTTT
TRBV11-3	.	TRBJ2-3	TRBD2	CASSMGLAADTQYF	TGTGCCAGCAGCATGGGACTAGCGGCAGATACGCAGTATTTT
TRBV19	.	TRBJ1-1	.	CASSFNRDKHTEAFF	TGTGCCAGTAGTTTTAACCGGGACAAACACACTGAAGCTTTCTTT
TRBV29-1	few	TRBJ1-1	.	CSVDRLANTEAFF	TGCAGCGTTGACAGGTTGGCGAACACTGAAGCTTTCTTT
TRBV9	.	TRBJ1-1	TRBD1	CASSSRTGVTEAFF	TGTGCCAGCAGCTCCCGGACAGGGGTCACTGAAGCTTTCTTT
TRBV7-9	.	TRBJ2-3	TRBD2	CASSHWGLGESTDTQYF	TGTGCCAGCAGCCACTGGGGACTAGGGGAAAGCACAGATACGCAGTATTTT
TRBV9	.	TRBJ2-3	.	CASSVVSSDTQYF	TGTGCCAGCAGCGTCGTGTCCTCGGATACGCAGTATTTT
TRBV9	.	TRBJ2-5	TRBD1	CASSEGQGQETQYF	TGTGCCAGCAGCGAGGGACAGGGTCAAGAGACCCAGTACTTC
TRBV19	.	TRBJ2-7	.	CASSMVGLEQYF	TGTGCCAGTAGTATGGTGGGGCTCGAGCAGTACTTC
TRBV5-1	.	TRBJ1-3	.	CASSPTDRSSGNTIYF	TGCGCCAGCAGCCCTACCGACAGGAGCTCTGGAAACACCATATATTTT
TRBV7-2	.	TRBJ2-7	.	CASSFRVHEQYF	TGTGCCAGCAGCTTCAGGGTCCACGAGCAGTACTTC
TRBV7-7	.	TRBJ2-1	TRBD2	CASSLAREAWDEQFF	TGTGCCAGCAGCTTAGCGCGGGAGGCCTGGGATGAGCAGTTCTTC
TRBV19	.	TRBJ1-1	TRBD1	CASSDRVIGTEAFF	TGTGCCAGTAGTGACAGGGTAATCGGCACTGAAGCTTTCTTT
TRBV4-3	.	TRBJ1-2	.	CASSQTRLDYGYTF	TGCGCCAGCAGCCAAACCCGGTTGGACTATGGCTACACCTTC
TRBV19	.	TRBJ2-7	TRBD1	CASSISGTETYEQYF	TGTGCCAGTAGTATATCAGGGACAGAGACCTACGAGCAGTACTTC
TRBV5-4	.	TRBJ2-7	TRBD2	CASSLGGFNEQYF	TGTGCCAGCAGCCTGGGAGGGTTCAACGAGCAGTACTTC
TRBV7-9	few	TRBJ1-2	.	CASSPQHYGYTF	TGTGCCAGCAGCCCACAGCACTATGGCTACACCTTC
TRBV11-3	.	TRBJ2-3	.	CASSLGRQGAGDTQYF	TGTGCCAGCAGCTTAGGAAGGCAGGGCGCCGGGGATACGCAGTATTTT